Sequencing of this T cell receptor beta chain was carried out in a study of blood T cell repertoires in COVID-19. The repertoire was sequenced with immunoSEQ multiplex PCR; TCRdb's copy has only in-frame clones and lacks some. This repertoire shows some 230,000 clones, just over 85% found once; its top ten account for 2.2%. This clone was recorded only once. CDR1 is SEHNR, CDR2 FQNEAQ, per germline (reference sequence). J gave up 10 bases and V 4 bases, and 8 bases lay outside the gene matches. This CDR3 is built from 16 residues. The rearrangement joins TRBV7-9 to TRBJ1-6; 12 positions agree with TRBD1. The sequence came from a man in his thirties or forties who had recovered from COVID-19. The specimen was peripheral blood. The CDR3 region has the DNA TGTGCCAGCAGCTACCGGGACAGGGGGCGAGAGTCACCCCTCCACTTT. This encodes CASSYRDRGRESPLHF.